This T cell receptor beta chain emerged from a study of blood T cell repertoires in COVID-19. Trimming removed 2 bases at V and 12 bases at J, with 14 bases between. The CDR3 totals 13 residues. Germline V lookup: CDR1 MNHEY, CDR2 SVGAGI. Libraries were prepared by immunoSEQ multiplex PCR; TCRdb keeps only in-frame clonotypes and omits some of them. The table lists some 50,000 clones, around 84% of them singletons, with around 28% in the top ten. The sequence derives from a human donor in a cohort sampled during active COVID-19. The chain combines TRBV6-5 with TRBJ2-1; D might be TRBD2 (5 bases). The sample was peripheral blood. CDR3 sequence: CASSYGPGLMQFF. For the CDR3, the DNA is TGTGCCAGCAGTTACGGTCCGGGATTAATGCAGTTCTTC.